The clone carrying this T cell receptor (beta chain) showed up many times. These data belong to a study of cytomegalovirus exposure and HLA in healthy donors. This PCR relied on a set of 60 Vbeta primers and 13 Jbeta primers. Sequenced by immunoSEQ multiplex PCR; TCRdb stores in-frame clones only, minus some. Of roughly 150,000 clones listed, under 70% are singletons. The V gene lost 4 bases and the J gene lost 2 bases, with 8 bases spanning the gap. From germline, CDR1 is WNHNN and CDR2 SYGVQD (reference sequence). This CDR3 comprises 13 residues. The receptor comes from a man under 40 in good health and CMV-seropositive. Sequencing was carried out using PBMCs. The chain couples TRBV10-1 to TRBJ1-1; D unclear. CDR3: CASSAAANTEAFF. The CDR3 DNA follows: TGCGCCAGCAGTGCGGCGGCAAACACTGAAGCTTTCTTT.